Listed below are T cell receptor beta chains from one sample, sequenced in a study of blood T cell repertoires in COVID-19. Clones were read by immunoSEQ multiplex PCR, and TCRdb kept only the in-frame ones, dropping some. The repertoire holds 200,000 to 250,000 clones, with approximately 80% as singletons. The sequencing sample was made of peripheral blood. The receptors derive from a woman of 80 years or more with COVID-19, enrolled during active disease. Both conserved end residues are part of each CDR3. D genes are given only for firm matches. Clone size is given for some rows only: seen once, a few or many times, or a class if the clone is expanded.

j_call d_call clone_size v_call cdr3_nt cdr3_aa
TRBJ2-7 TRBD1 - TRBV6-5 TGTGCCAGCAAGGGGGCAGGGAGCTCCTACGAGCAGTACTTC CASKGAGSSYEQYF
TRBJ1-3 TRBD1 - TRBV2 TGTGCCAGCACCTCTAGACAGGGGCTAGGAAACACCATATATTTT CASTSRQGLGNTIYF
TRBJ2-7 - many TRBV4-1 TGCGCCAGCAGCCAACACGGGATGGGGGAGCAGTACTTC CASSQHGMGEQYF
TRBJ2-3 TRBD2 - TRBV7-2 TGTGCCAGCAGCTTCGTTAGGAGCGGGAAGGGCACAGATACGCAGTATTTT CASSFVRSGKGTDTQYF
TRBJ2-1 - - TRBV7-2 TGTGCCAGCAGCTTTGGGCAGGGGTACAATGAGCAGTTCTTC CASSFGQGYNEQFF
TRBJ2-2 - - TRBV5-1 TGCGCCAGCAGCTTGGGTAGCACCGGGGAGCTGTTTTTT CASSLGSTGELFF
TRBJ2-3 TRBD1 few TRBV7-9 TGTGCCAGCAGCATGACAGGGGGTTTCACAGATACGCAGTATTTT CASSMTGGFTDTQYF
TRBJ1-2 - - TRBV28 TGTGCCAGCCGGACACCTGACAACTATGGCTACACCTTC CASRTPDNYGYTF
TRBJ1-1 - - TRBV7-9 TGTGCCAGCAGCTTGGGAGTCACTGAAGCTTTCTTT CASSLGVTEAFF
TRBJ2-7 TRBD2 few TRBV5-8 TGTGCCAGCAGCTTGGCCGGGGGGTCGGGCTACGAGCAGTACTTC CASSLAGGSGYEQYF
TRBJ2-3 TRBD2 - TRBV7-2 TGTGCCAGCAGCTTGGGGGGGACTAGCCGCACAGATACGCAGTATTTT CASSLGGTSRTDTQYF
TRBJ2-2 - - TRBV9 TGTGCCAGCAGCGTAGGAAGGGGGAACACCGGGGAGCTGTTTTTT CASSVGRGNTGELFF
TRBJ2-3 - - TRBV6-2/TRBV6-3 TGTGCCAGCAGTTCCGCGGGGGCGGGGGAAGATACGCAGTATTTT CASSSAGAGEDTQYF
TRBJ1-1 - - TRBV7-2 TGTGCCAGCAGCCCAACTCCGCGCAGGTTGAACACTGAAGCTTTCTTT CASSPTPRRLNTEAFF
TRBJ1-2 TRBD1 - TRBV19 TGTGCCAGTAGTATATTGTCTGGTGGACAGGGGGCGGATGGCTACACCTTC CASSILSGGQGADGYTF
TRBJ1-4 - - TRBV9 TGTGCCAGCAGCGCTACAGGCTCTAATGAAAAACTGTTTTTT CASSATGSNEKLFF
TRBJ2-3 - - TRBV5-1 TGCGCCAGCACCCTGGGAGGCACAGATACGCAGTATTTT CASTLGGTDTQYF
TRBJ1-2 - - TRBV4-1 TGCGCCAGCAGCCAGTTGGGGACTCGACGCTATGGCTACACCTTC CASSQLGTRRYGYTF
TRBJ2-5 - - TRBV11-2 TGTGCCAGCAGCTTTACCGGGACTCACCAAGAGACCCAGTACTTC CASSFTGTHQETQYF
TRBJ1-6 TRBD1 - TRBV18 TGTGCCAGCTCACCCAGACAGGGCGATTCACCCCTCCACTTT CASSPRQGDSPLHF
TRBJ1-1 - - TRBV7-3 TGTGCCAGCAGCTTAACGGCGGGAATCACTGAAGCTTTCTTT CASSLTAGITEAFF
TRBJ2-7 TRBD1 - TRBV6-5 TGTGCCAGCAGTTCCTGGACAGGATCCTACGAGCAGTACTTC CASSSWTGSYEQYF
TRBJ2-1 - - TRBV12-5 TGTGCTAGTGGTTTGGCCGGTAAGGACTACATGTACAATGAGCAGTTCTTC CASGLAGKDYMYNEQFF
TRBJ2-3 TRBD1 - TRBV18 TGTGCCAGCTCTCCGGACAGGGGAGTAACAGATACGCAGTATTTT CASSPDRGVTDTQYF
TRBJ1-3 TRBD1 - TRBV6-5 TGTGCCAGCAGTTTGGACAGGGGAAAGGCTGGAAACACCATATATTTT CASSLDRGKAGNTIYF
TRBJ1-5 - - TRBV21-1 TGTGCCAGCAGCAAAGGATACGGACAGGGTTGTCAGCCCCAGCATTTT CASSKGYGQGCQPQHF
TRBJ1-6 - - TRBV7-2 TGTGCCAGCAGCCCGGGACTCATTAATTCACCCCTCCACTTT CASSPGLINSPLHF
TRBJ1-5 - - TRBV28 TGTGCCAGCACCCTTTCGGGGGGCAATCAGCCCCAGCATTTT CASTLSGGNQPQHF
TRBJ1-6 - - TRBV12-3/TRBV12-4 TGTGCCAGCACCCTTAATAATTCACCCCTCCACTTT CASTLNNSPLHF
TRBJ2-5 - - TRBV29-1 TGCAGCGTTGTTTCCGGGAAAGAGACCCAGTACTTC CSVVSGKETQYF
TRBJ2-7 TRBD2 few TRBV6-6 TGTGCCAGCAAAGGACTAGCGGGAGTGGGCGAGCAGTACTTC CASKGLAGVGEQYF
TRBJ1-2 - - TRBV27 TGTGCCAGCAGTTTAGTGGGGGCGCCTGGTGGCTACACCTTC CASSLVGAPGGYTF
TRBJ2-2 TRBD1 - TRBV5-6 TGTGTCAGCAGCTCGGGACAGGTTGGCACCGGGGAGCTGTTTTTT CVSSSGQVGTGELFF
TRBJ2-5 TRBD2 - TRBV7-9 TGTGCCAGCAGCTCCGTGGGACTAGCCCTGCAAGAGACCCAGTACTTC CASSSVGLALQETQYF
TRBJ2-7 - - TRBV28 TGTGCCAGCAGTTTATTGGGGGGATCCTACGAGCAGTACTTC CASSLLGGSYEQYF
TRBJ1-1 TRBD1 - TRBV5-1 TGCGCCAGCAGCTTGGACAGGGGGAGCACTGAAGCTTTCTTT CASSLDRGSTEAFF
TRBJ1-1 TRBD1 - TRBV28 TGTGCCAGCAGGACCCCGGGACAGCTGAACACTGAAGCTTTCTTT CASRTPGQLNTEAFF
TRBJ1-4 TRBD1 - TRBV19 TGTGCCAGTATGGACAGGGGTGACGAAAAACTGTTTTTT CASMDRGDEKLFF